Below are 18 T cell receptor beta chains sequenced from a single sample in a study of T cell repertoires in cytomegalovirus infection. One entry per CDR3 protein results from TCRdb running MiXCR on the reads. Here the sample spans about 500,000 distinct CDR3 sequences, 33% being singletons. These TCRs' antigens remain unknown. This specimen was cultured PBMCs, taken from culture after CMV antigen stimulation. These receptors were collected from a human donor in good health (CMV status not recorded). Some clones in this sample may be carry-over from other donors' samples.

This clonotype was seen a handful of times. This chain uses TRBV7-8 with TRBJ2-1, with 11 bases matching TRBD2. The germline V gene encodes CDR1 SGHVS and CDR2 FQNEAQ. There are 20 residues in the CDR3. With 3 bases clipped from V and 0 bases from J, the junction kept 13 bases outside the gene matches. CDR3 DNA: TGTGCCAGCAGCTTCCGCCGGCGACTAGCGGGGTCGAGCTCCTACAATGAGCAGTTCTTC. It translates to CASSFRRRLAGSSSYNEQFF.

This clonotype was recorded many times. The chain recombines TRBV28 with TRBJ2-3; D not resolved. Trimming shortened V by 3 bases and J by 2 bases, and 18 bases separated the two germline ends. This CDR3 is built from 17 residues. Germline V gene lookup returns CDR1 MDHEN and CDR2 SYDVKM. CDR3 coding DNA: TGTGCCAGCAGTTTTAGCCTAGGGCTGCACGACACAGATACGCAGTATTTT. As protein: CASSFSLGLHDTDTQYF.

The chain employs TRBV19 and TRBJ1-5; 7 bases match TRBD1. V lost 6 bases to trimming and J lost 0 bases; unmatched junction nucleotides: 8. The germline gives CDR1 LNHDA, CDR2 SQIVND (reference sequence). The CDR3 covers 16 residues. CDR3 in DNA: TGTGCCAGTAGGAAACAGGGGCCGGGTAGCAATCAGCCCCAGCATTTT. It codes for CASRKQGPGSNQPQHF.

The chain recombines TRBV20-1 with TRBJ1-5, with D tentatively TRBD1 (5 bases). The CDR3 has 14 amino acids. Germline-derived CDR1 and CDR2 are DFQATT and SNEGSKA (reference sequence). V dropped 0 bases and J dropped 6 bases, with 12 bases sitting between them. The CDR3 DNA reads TGCAGTGCTAGAGAAGGGGTCTCGGGTCAGCCCCAGCATTTT. As protein: CSAREGVSGQPQHF.

V and J are TRBV7-2 and TRBJ1-2, with unresolved D. Trimming took 5 bases from V and 6 from J, leaving 13 bases between them. CDR1 and CDR2 from the germline V gene are SGHTA and FQGNSA. There are 13 residues in the CDR3. CDR3 region: CASSLNPSDGYTF. The CDR3 nucleotides read TGTGCCAGCAGCCTAAACCCCAGCGATGGCTACACCTTC.

This clonotype has only a few counts. The chain combines TRBV5-1 with TRBJ2-5, with TRBD1 matching 8 bases. The germline gives CDR1 SGHRS, CDR2 YFSETQ. V was pared by 3 bases and J by 5 bases, with 6 bases of the junction left unmatched. This CDR3 region has 14 residues. CDR3 region: CASSSGTGGETQYF. In nucleotides, the CDR3 is TGCGCCAGCAGCTCGGGGACAGGCGGGGAGACCCAGTACTTC.

The rearrangement links TRBV19 to TRBJ2-1; 8 positions match TRBD1. The CDR3 runs 15 residues. Germline assignment: CDR1 LNHDA and CDR2 SQIVND (reference sequence). Trimming at V came to 6 bases and at J to 6 bases, leaving 10 bases not matched to a gene. CDR3: CASRLGQEAGNEQFF. The CDR3 region has the DNA TGTGCCAGTAGACTGGGACAGGAGGCCGGCAATGAGCAGTTCTTC.

This chain joins TRBV9 and TRBJ1-3, with TRBD1 as a possible D gene (6 bases). This CDR3 has 14 amino acids. Deletions cut 3 bases from V and 7 bases from J, with 14 bases between. In germline, CDR1 is SGDLS, CDR2 YYNGEE. CDR3 in amino acids: CASSGITGTNTIYF. The CDR3 DNA reads as TGTGCCAGCAGCGGAATCACAGGGACCAACACCATATATTTT.

The V gene is TRBV7-9, the J gene TRBJ2-1, with 11 bases identical to TRBD1. The CDR3 has 15 amino acids. Germline CDR1 and CDR2: SEHNR and FQNEAQ (reference sequence). Germline trimming cut 5 bases from V and 5 bases from J; bases unmatched to any gene: 5. CDR3 region: CASSQGQGGHNEQFF. The CDR3 DNA reads TGTGCCAGCAGCCAGGGACAGGGGGGGCACAATGAGCAGTTCTTC.

The V and J genes are TRBV19 and TRBJ1-1, with D tentatively TRBD1 (6 bases). The CDR3 loop spans 17 amino acids. Trimming stripped 6 bases from V and 0 bases from J, with 20 bases between. Germline V lookup: CDR1 LNHDA, CDR2 SQIVND (reference sequence). The CDR3 sequence: CASRLGGGASLNTEAFF. Written as DNA, the CDR3 is TGTGCCAGTAGGTTGGGCGGGGGGGCGAGCTTGAACACTGAAGCTTTCTTT.

This clonotype has ten or more counts. The rearrangement joins TRBV7-8 to TRBJ1-6; D gene ambiguous. Germline V CDR1 and CDR2: SGHVS, FQNEAQ. Trimming took off 7 bases at V and 0 bases at J, with 16 bases between the two ends. The CDR3 is made up of 17 amino acids. CDR3: CASTEFLSDSYNSPLHF. The CDR3 DNA sequence: TGTGCCAGCACCGAGTTCCTCTCGGACTCCTATAATTCACCCCTCCACTTT.

This rearrangement joins TRBV12-3 or TRBV12-4 to TRBJ1-4; 8 nucleotides match TRBD1. This CDR3 is 11 amino acids long. With 7 bases clipped from V and 16 bases from J, the junction kept 8 bases outside the gene matches. The DNA of the CDR3 is TGTGCCAGCACCTCCGGACAGGGTCAGTTTTTT. This translates into CASTSGQGQFF.

This clonotype was seen more than once but under ten times. The chain carries TRBV7-3 and TRBJ2-3; TRBD2 matches at 10 bases. Germline trimming cut 6 bases from V and 3 bases from J; bases unmatched to any gene: 15. The germline V gene encodes CDR1 SGHTA and CDR2 FQGTGA. CDR3 size: 18 residues. The CDR3 nucleotides are TGTGCCAGCAGGCAGTCATTTGGCCTAGCGGGAGAAACAGATACGCAGTATTTT. It is translated as CASRQSFGLAGETDTQYF.

This sequence joins TRBV12-3 or TRBV12-4 and TRBJ1-4; TRBD1 matches 8 bases. J gave up 7 bases and V 6 bases, and 7 bases lay outside the gene matches. The CDR3 extends over 14 amino acids. The CDR3 DNA reads as TGTGCCAGCAGCCTTCAACAGGGGGTTGAAAAACTGTTTTTT. This translates into CASSLQQGVEKLFF.

The table lists this clonotype with a few counts. This chain connects TRBV11-2 to TRBJ1-6; D call uncertain. Trimming cost V 4 bases and J 8 bases, with 9 bases left between them. The CDR3 has 13 amino acids. The V gene's germline CDR1 is SGHAT and CDR2 FQNNGV. The DNA of the CDR3 is TGTGCCAGCAGCTACAGAGTGGATTCACCCCTCCACTTT. This translates into CASSYRVDSPLHF.

This sequence joins TRBV7-3 and TRBJ2-3, with D perhaps TRBD1 or TRBD2 (6 bases each). CDR3 length equals 17 residues. Trimming pared 2 bases from V and 4 bases from J, leaving 19 bases between. CDR1 and CDR2 from the germline V gene are SGHTA and FQGTGA. This chain's CDR3 is CASSLGAGGRAPDTQYF. The CDR3 region has the DNA TGTGCCAGCAGCTTAGGGGCCGGGGGCAGGGCACCAGATACGCAGTATTTT.

The CDR3 DNA reads as TGTGCCAGCAGTGAAGTCCACAGGGTGAACACTGAAGCTTTCTTT. Its protein product is CASSEVHRVNTEAFF. The genes are TRBV2 and TRBJ1-1; TRBD1 is a possible D gene (6 bases). Germline-derived CDR1 and CDR2 are SNHLY and FYNNEI. V was clipped by 1 base and J by 0 bases, with 9 bases between them. This CDR3 has 15 amino acids.

The chain uses TRBV25-1 and TRBJ1-2; D unclear. V was pared by 2 bases and J by 4 bases, with 11 bases between. Germline V CDR1 and CDR2: MGHDK, SYGVNS. The CDR3 covers 14 residues. The CDR3 nucleotides read TGTGCCAGCAGTGAAGTTTCGACATCCTATGGCTACACCTTC. Amino acids: CASSEVSTSYGYTF.